Each of the 21 T cell receptor beta chains below was sequenced from the same sample in a study of T-cell reconstitution after alpha-beta-depleted transplantation in children. Unique molecular identifiers featured in how the TCRbeta library was prepared. MiXCR was run by TCRdb on the PCR reads, yielding one entry per CDR3 protein. The sample has under 300,000 distinct CDR3 sequences; 11% are singletons. The sequencing used peripheral blood, collected 180 days after TCRalphabeta/CD19-depleted stem cell transplant. The receptors shown here come from a male patient between 2 and 10 years old who had a stem cell transplant for chronic granulomatous disease, so the T cells may come from the graft donor.

The chain couples TRBV5-1 to TRBJ2-1, with 10 bases lining up with TRBD2. CDR3 size: 17 residues. The germline CDR1 and CDR2 sequences are SGHRS and YFSETQ. The V and J ends lost 2 bases and 7 bases, in that order; junction bases with no gene match: 12. In DNA, the CDR3 is TGCGCCAGCAGCTTATCCGTGCTAGCGGGAGCGCGGAATGAGCAGTTCTTC. This sequence encodes CASSLSVLAGARNEQFF.

In this sample, this clonotype turned up many times. V usage is TRBV7-3 and J usage is TRBJ2-5; TRBD2 is a possible D gene (5 bases). Germline CDR1 and CDR2: SGHTA and FQGTGA. The CDR3 sequence is 13 residues long. Trimming removed 5 bases at V and 5 bases at J, with 12 bases between. The chain's CDR3 is CASSPGLKETQYF. The CDR3 DNA is TGTGCCAGCAGCCCAGGACTGAAGGAGACCCAGTACTTC.

This clonotype has a count of ten or more. The chain links TRBV5-6 to TRBJ2-2, with a possible D match to TRBD1 (5 bases). Per the germline V gene, CDR1 is SGHDT and CDR2 is YYEEEE. The CDR3 totals 13 residues. V was trimmed by 5 bases and J by 6 bases, leaving 11 bases between them. The CDR3, as DNA: TGTGCCAGCAGGGTCCAAGGGGCCGGGGAGCTGTTTTTT. Amino acids: CASRVQGAGELFF.

This clonotype has ten or more counts. The rearrangement uses TRBV5-1 and TRBJ1-3, with 8 positions matching TRBD1. V was clipped by 6 bases and J by 4 bases; unmatched bases: 9. Germline V gene sequence: CDR1 SGHRS, CDR2 YFSETQ. This CDR3 has 15 residues. The CDR3 reads CASTWTGTPGNTIYF. CDR3 nucleotides: TGCGCCAGCACCTGGACAGGGACGCCCGGAAACACCATATATTTT. The entire variable domain, with the rest obtained from reference TRBV5-1 and TRBJ1-3, is as follows: KAGVTQTPRYLIKTRGQQVTLSCSPISGHRSVSWYQQTPGQGLQFLFEYFSETQRNKGNFPGRFSGRQFSNSRSEMNVSTLELGDSALYLCASTWTGTPGNTIYFGEGSWLTVV.

This clonotype was observed a few times. The gene calls are TRBV11-2 and TRBJ2-2; 14 bases match TRBD2. Trimming removed 5 bases from V and 6 bases from J; junction bases left unmatched: 5. Germline values: CDR1 SGHAT, CDR2 FQNNGV. The CDR3 is 16 residues long. CDR3 protein: CASSPRLAGGPGELFF. CDR3 bases: TGTGCCAGCAGCCCACGACTAGCGGGAGGGCCCGGGGAGCTGTTTTTT.

This clonotype appeared many times. The chain employs TRBV29-1 and TRBJ2-1; D gene unclear. The CDR3 spans 13 residues. CDR1 SQVTM and CDR2 ANQGSEA come from the germline V gene. Trimming removed 7 bases at V and 0 bases at J, with 10 bases between. The CDR3 loop is CSALGSSYNEQFF. CDR3 nucleotides: TGCAGCGCCCTCGGTAGCTCCTACAATGAGCAGTTCTTC.

This clonotype was seen ten or more times. The chain combines TRBV29-1 with TRBJ2-3; weak D call: TRBD2 (6 bases). Between the trimmed V and J ends, which lost 3 bases and 1 base, there was a span of 8 bases. The CDR3 contains 13 residues. CDR1 SQVTM and CDR2 ANQGSEA come from the germline V gene. The CDR3 region is CSVEGRRTDTQYF. In DNA form, the CDR3 reads TGCAGCGTTGAGGGGAGGCGCACAGATACGCAGTATTTT.

This clonotype was seen many times. The V gene is TRBV11-2, the J gene TRBJ2-2, with D perhaps TRBD1 (5 bases). Trimming took 2 bases from V and 1 from J, leaving 17 bases between them. Germline loops: CDR1 SGHAT, CDR2 FQNNGV. There are 18 residues in the CDR3. The CDR3 coding sequence is TGTGCCAGCAGCTTAAGAAAAAAAACAGGAAAGAACACCGGGGAGCTGTTTTTT. As protein: CASSLRKKTGKNTGELFF.

At least ten counts were recorded for this clonotype. The CDR3 DNA sequence: TGTGCCAGCAGTTTTTTATCGGGTATCGATGGCTACACCTTC. It yields the protein CASSFLSGIDGYTF. V usage is TRBV12-3 or TRBV12-4 and J usage is TRBJ1-2; D is unresolved. V was clipped by 3 bases and J by 6 bases, with 14 bases between them. The CDR3 runs to 14 residues.

This clonotype occurred many times. The gene calls are TRBV12-3 or TRBV12-4 and TRBJ1-2; 10 nucleotides line up with TRBD1. V shed 7 bases, J shed 8 bases, and the junction held 13 bases outside the gene matches. This CDR3 has 15 amino acids. The CDR3 DNA reads as TGTGCCAGCACCGCATTCCCGGGACAGGGGCCCGGCTACACCTTC. Amino acid sequence: CASTAFPGQGPGYTF.

This clonotype has a count of ten or more. J is TRBJ2-5 and V is TRBV7-2, with 9 bases that match TRBD2. V lost 2 bases to trimming and J lost 5 bases; unmatched junction nucleotides: 6. The V gene's germline CDR1 is SGHTA and CDR2 FQGNSA. The CDR3 runs 15 residues. CDR3 in amino acids: CASSLSRGGPETQYF. The CDR3 region has the DNA TGTGCCAGCAGCTTATCGCGGGGGGGCCCCGAGACCCAGTACTTC.

In its sample, this clonotype was seen many times. The chain employs TRBV27 and TRBJ2-2, with D possibly TRBD2 on 5 matching bases. Germline loops: CDR1 MNHEY, CDR2 SMNVEV (reference sequence). There are 14 residues in the CDR3. Trimming cost V 6 bases and J 3 bases, with 11 bases left between them. CDR3 DNA: TGTGCCAGCAGGGACCGGGGTCACACCGGGGAGCTGTTTTTT. As protein: CASRDRGHTGELFF.

This clonotype was detected ten times or more. This rearrangement joins TRBV12-3 or TRBV12-4 to TRBJ2-3; 10 nucleotides line up with TRBD2. This CDR3 spans 15 amino acids. J lost 6 bases, V lost 6 bases, and 9 bases had no gene match. DNA of the CDR3: TGTGCCAGCAGCCCTAGCGGGAGTTTATCCGATACGCAGTATTTT. Protein product: CASSPSGSLSDTQYF.

Details on this clonotype: Mismatch with germline at one junction end may stem from a read error. The chain uses TRBV20-1 and TRBJ1-2; D is possibly TRBD1 (6 bases). The germline gives CDR1 DFQATT, CDR2 SNEGSKA (reference sequence). The CDR3 runs 11 residues. CDR3: CSARGPPGHLF. In nucleotides, the CDR3 is TGCAGTGCTAGAGGCCCCCCGGGACACCTCTTC.

The gene calls are TRBV4-1 and TRBJ1-5, with D possibly being TRBD1 (6 bases). The CDR3 consists of 15 residues. The germline V and J ends were trimmed by 1 base and 3 bases, with 10 bases remaining between them. CDR1 is MGHRA and CDR2 is YSYEKL in the germline V gene. The CDR3 here is CASSQGGAPNQPQHF. As DNA, the CDR3 is TGCGCCAGCAGCCAAGGGGGGGCTCCCAATCAGCCCCAGCATTTT.

As for this clonotype: With a much larger clone just one base away, this may be a read error. The chain couples TRBV5-1 to TRBJ2-2, with a tentative D call TRBD1 (6 bases). CDR1 and CDR2 from the germline V gene are SGHRS and YFSETQ. The V gene lost 3 bases and the J gene lost 3 bases, with 18 bases spanning the gap. The CDR3 covers 17 residues. The CDR3 reads CASSSLAQGSHTGELFF. CDR3 coding DNA: TGCGCCAGCAGCTCACTCGCCCAGGGGTCACACACCGGGGAGCTGTTTTTT.

J is TRBJ2-3 and V is TRBV11-2; 14 bases match TRBD2. CDR1 and CDR2 from the germline V gene are SGHAT and FQNNGV. The CDR3 is made up of 19 amino acids. Trimming at V came to 2 bases and at J to 5 bases, leaving 12 bases not matched to a gene. CDR3 amino acids: CASSLQTSGRGGGGDTQYF. For the CDR3, the DNA is TGTGCCAGCAGCTTACAGACTAGCGGGAGGGGAGGTGGGGGAGATACGCAGTATTTT.

This clonotype was counted many times. CDR3 nucleotides: TGCAGTGCTAGTACGACAGATAACACTGAAGCTTTCTTT. Protein product: CSASTTDNTEAFF. The chain joins TRBV20-1 to TRBJ1-1; D is possibly TRBD1 (5 bases). The CDR3 sequence is 13 residues long. Trimming took off 3 bases at V and 2 bases at J, with 10 bases between the two ends. The germline V gene encodes CDR1 DFQATT and CDR2 SNEGSKA (reference sequence).

This clonotype was seen ten or more times. This sequence joins TRBV7-2 and TRBJ1-2; TRBD1 is a possible D gene (5 bases). CDR1 SGHTA and CDR2 FQGNSA come from the germline V gene. V was clipped by 3 bases and J by 5 bases, with 19 bases between them. This CDR3 comprises 16 residues. The chain's CDR3 is CASSLGDVGRQYGYTF. The CDR3 DNA reads TGTGCCAGCAGCTTGGGGGATGTGGGGCGCCAGTATGGCTACACCTTC.

The table lists this clonotype with many counts. The chain uses TRBV18 and TRBJ1-5; no reliable D call. The length of the CDR3 is 15 residues. CDR1 KGHSH and CDR2 LQKENI come from the germline V gene. Trimming took off 3 bases at V and 3 bases at J, with 12 bases between the two ends. Here the CDR3 reads CASSPGPSLNQPQHF. CDR3 DNA sequence: TGTGCCAGCTCACCTGGGCCCTCTCTCAATCAGCCCCAGCATTTT.

This clonotype came up many times. This chain connects TRBV2 to TRBJ2-5, with 7 bases matching TRBD1. This CDR3 is built from 17 residues. Looked up from germline, CDR1 is SNHLY and CDR2 is FYNNEI. Germline trimming cut 8 bases from V and 0 bases from J; bases unmatched to any gene: 15. This CDR3 is CASFRDRHPVYQETQYF. In DNA, the CDR3 is TGTGCCAGCTTCCGGGACAGACATCCCGTGTACCAAGAGACCCAGTACTTC.